These 10 T cell receptor beta chains were all obtained from the same sample, sequenced in a study of blood T cell repertoires in COVID-19 (dated by TCRdb to the early 2020s). Libraries were prepared through the immunoSEQ multiplex PCR assay. Entries here come from immuneACCESS through TCRdb and include only in-frame sequences with V and J called. Some clones fail to appear in such tables; in the studies checked, an unresolved V gene covers under half of the shortfall, and the cause of the remainder is unknown. The sample profile shows 52,000 or so clones; roughly nine tenths of them were found once. Together, the top ten hold 6.5% to 8.5% of the sample. Sequences were obtained from peripheral blood. The receptors stem from a woman aged 70-85 years with active COVID-19.

The V and J genes are TRBV30 and TRBJ2-1; TRBD2 is a possible D gene (6 bases). The CDR3 extends over 14 amino acids. The V end lost 5 bases, the J end lost 8 bases, and 19 bases lay between the germline ends. CDR1 and CDR2 (germline): GTSNPN, SVGIG (reference sequence). The CDR3 coding sequence is TGTGCCTGGGCCGTGGCGGGACTCGGGGATGAGCAGTTCTTC. Its translation: CAWAVAGLGDEQFF. The variable domain in full, completed from reference TRBV30 and TRBJ2-1, reads SQTIHQWPATLVQPVGSPLSLECTVEGTSNPNLYWYRQAAGRGLQLLFYSVGIGQISSEVPQNLSASRPQDRQFILSSKKLLLSDSGFYLCAWAVAGLGDEQFFGPGTRLTVL.

The genes are TRBV12-5 and TRBJ1-1; 8 nucleotides line up with TRBD1. V lost 4 bases, J lost 1 base, and 8 bases stayed unmatched. This CDR3 spans 16 amino acids. CDR1 LGHNT and CDR2 FRNRAP come from the germline V gene. DNA of the CDR3: TGTGCTAGTGGTTCCTTTCGACAGGGGCGGAACACTGAAGCTTTCTTT. It codes for CASGSFRQGRNTEAFF.

The chain links TRBV6-5 to TRBJ1-2; D remains unclear. V was clipped by 6 bases and J by 4 bases, with 12 bases between them. In germline, CDR1 is MNHEY, CDR2 SVGAGI. The CDR3 loop spans 13 amino acids. The CDR3 here is CASRVMGGYGYTF. The CDR3 DNA reads TGTGCCAGCAGGGTAATGGGAGGCTATGGCTACACCTTC.

This clone was seen once. In DNA, the CDR3 is TGTGCCAGCAGGGAGTATACGAAAGGCTACAATGAGCAGTTCTTC. The encoded protein is CASREYTKGYNEQFF. The chain employs TRBV28 and TRBJ2-1; D unresolved. CDR3 size: 15 residues. From germline, CDR1 is MDHEN and CDR2 SYDVKM. V was pared by 6 bases and J by 3 bases, with 15 bases between.

V gene TRBV7-8 combines with J gene TRBJ1-5; perhaps TRBD1 as D (6 bases). The germline V and J ends were trimmed by 0 bases and 2 bases, with 17 bases remaining between them. In germline, CDR1 is SGHVS, CDR2 FQNEAQ. CDR3 size: 18 residues. The CDR3 loop reads CASSLAHAGAGGNQPQHF. Written as DNA, the CDR3 is TGTGCCAGCAGCTTAGCCCACGCCGGAGCAGGGGGCAATCAGCCCCAGCATTTT.

CDR3 protein: CASSTTGEFGNQPQHF. CDR3 sequence (DNA): TGTGCCAGTAGTACTACAGGGGAGTTCGGCAATCAGCCCCAGCATTTT. The V gene is TRBV19, the J gene TRBJ1-5; TRBD1 matches 7 bases. The CDR3 is 16 residues long. Germline CDR1 is LNHDA and CDR2 is SQIVND (reference sequence). The V segment lost 4 bases and the J segment 2 bases; nucleotides outside the gene matches: 8.

This clone has a handful of counts. The chain has TRBV5-8 and TRBJ2-7, with D tentatively TRBD1 (7 bases). Trimming left V 4 bases short and J 3 bases short, with 14 bases between. There are 14 residues in the CDR3. The germline V gene has CDR1 SGHTS and CDR2 YDEGEE. Here the CDR3 reads CASSSRGRNYEQYF. CDR3 in DNA: TGTGCCAGCAGCAGCAGGGGGAGGAACTACGAGCAGTACTTC.

The rearrangement links TRBV19 to TRBJ2-5; weak D call: TRBD2 (6 bases). Trimming pared 7 bases from V and 1 base from J, leaving 16 bases between. Germline V gene lookup returns CDR1 LNHDA and CDR2 SQIVND (reference sequence). This CDR3 contains 15 residues. The CDR3 protein is CASIGQPGVQETQYF. The CDR3, as DNA: TGTGCCAGTATAGGGCAGCCGGGGGTCCAAGAGACCCAGTACTTC.

The V and J genes are TRBV2 and TRBJ2-1; 8 nucleotides align to TRBD1. Per germline, CDR1 SNHLY and CDR2 FYNNEI. V trimming: 6 bases; J trimming: 2 bases; junction bases outside the gene matches: 6. The CDR3 consists of 15 residues. The chain's CDR3 is CASRLDRGTYNEQFF. In nucleotides, the CDR3 is TGTGCCAGCAGGCTTGACAGGGGAACCTACAATGAGCAGTTCTTC.

V usage is TRBV5-4 and J usage is TRBJ2-7; D is possibly TRBD1 (6 bases). Per germline, CDR1 SGHNT and CDR2 YYREEE (reference sequence). V lost 2 bases to trimming and J lost 6 bases, with 12 bases between them. The CDR3 is 13 amino acids. CDR3 sequence (DNA): TGTGCCAGCAGCTTTGGACAGTTCCCCGAGCAGTACTTC. This encodes CASSFGQFPEQYF.